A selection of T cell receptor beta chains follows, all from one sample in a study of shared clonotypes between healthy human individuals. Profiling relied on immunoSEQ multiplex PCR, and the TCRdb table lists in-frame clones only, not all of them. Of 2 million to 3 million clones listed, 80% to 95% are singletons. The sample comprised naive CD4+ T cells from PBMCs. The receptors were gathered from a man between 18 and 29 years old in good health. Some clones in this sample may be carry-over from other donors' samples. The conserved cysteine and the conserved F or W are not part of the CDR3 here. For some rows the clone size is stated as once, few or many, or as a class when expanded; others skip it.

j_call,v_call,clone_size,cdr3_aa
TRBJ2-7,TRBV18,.,ASSPYGTRKFYEQY
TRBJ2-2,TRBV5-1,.,ASTPLPPGLGLTGELF
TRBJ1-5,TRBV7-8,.,ASSLPGTGNQPQH
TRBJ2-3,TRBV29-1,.,SVGAGADTQY
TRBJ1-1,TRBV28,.,AVLRQGATEAF
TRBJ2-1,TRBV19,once,ASSIKGVLYNEQF
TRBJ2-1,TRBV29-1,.,SVEGLAGAYPRLISYNEQF
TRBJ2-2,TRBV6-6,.,ASRRRDNNTGELF
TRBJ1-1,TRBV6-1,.,ASSEKGGGTEAF
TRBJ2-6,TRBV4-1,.,ASSPRQPGTGANVLT
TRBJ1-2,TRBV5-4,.,ASSLGFLPNYGYT
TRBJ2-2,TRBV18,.,ASSPRISAGGHAELF
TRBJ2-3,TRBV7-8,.,ASSLVGGWADTQY
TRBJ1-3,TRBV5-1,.,ASSSGTVASGNTIY
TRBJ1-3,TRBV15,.,ATSRDRNTIY
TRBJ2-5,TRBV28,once,ASSSRGGSFGETQY
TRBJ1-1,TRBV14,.,ASSQPPRSGKYITEAF
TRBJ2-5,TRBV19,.,ASSIEGVREETQY
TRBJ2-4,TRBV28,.,ASSPPASGVKNIQY
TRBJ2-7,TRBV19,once,ATRQGVEQY
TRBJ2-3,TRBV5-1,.,ASSGGGGDTQY
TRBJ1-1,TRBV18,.,ASSKDRNTEAF
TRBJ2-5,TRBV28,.,ASSLASGAYQETQY
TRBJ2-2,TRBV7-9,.,ASSRRGPGELF
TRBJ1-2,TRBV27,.,ASSPQGAWSYT
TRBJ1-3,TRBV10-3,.,AISESSTRVAGNTIY
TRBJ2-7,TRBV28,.,ASSSSGRLYEQY
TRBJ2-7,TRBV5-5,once,ASSLTGTSYEQY